These T cell receptor beta chains were read from a single sample in a study of cytomegalovirus exposure and HLA in healthy donors. Clones were read by immunoSEQ multiplex PCR, and TCRdb kept only the in-frame ones, dropping some. The top ten clones hold about 5.7% of a sample with approximately 59,000 clones, over 90% of them seen once. The sample was PBMCs. All receptors derive from a man aged 18 to 30 in good health and CMV-seropositive. The CDR3 runs from the conserved cysteine through the conserved F or W. Fields, in order: J gene, V gene, CDR3 protein.

J: TRBJ1-2; V: TRBV5-4; CDR3: CASNLGGSYGYTF
J: TRBJ2-3; V: TRBV5-6; CDR3: CASTVSLRPDTQYF
J: TRBJ2-3; V: TRBV5-6; CDR3: CASSPGTSGDTQYF
J: TRBJ2-3; V: TRBV2; CDR3: CASSANIAILTDTQYF
J: TRBJ2-7; V: TRBV7-9; CDR3: CASSPPGTSGDIEQYF
J: TRBJ1-2; V: TRBV5-1; CDR3: CASSLDGPRAPTVGYTF
J: TRBJ2-2; V: TRBV6-4; CDR3: CASSFRVGTGELFF
J: TRBJ2-1; V: TRBV7-3; CDR3: CASSLGGADNEQFF
J: TRBJ1-5; V: TRBV7-2; CDR3: CASSILGQGASQPQHF
J: TRBJ1-2; V: TRBV28; CDR3: CASSLRRDGYTF
J: TRBJ2-1; V: TRBV7-2; CDR3: CASRPSAGAYNEQFF
J: TRBJ1-5; V: TRBV9; CDR3: CASSVAGGNQPQHF
J: TRBJ1-1; V: TRBV28; CDR3: CASSSVPGRGGSEAFF
J: TRBJ2-2; V: TRBV18; CDR3: CASSPPLLQGTGELFF
J: TRBJ2-3; V: TRBV11-2; CDR3: CASSFISGSPDTQYF
J: TRBJ1-1; V: TRBV11-1; CDR3: CASSRRWGGAAEAFF
J: TRBJ2-5; V: TRBV5-1; CDR3: CASFRFSGTHSQPETQYF
J: TRBJ2-5; V: TRBV5-4; CDR3: CASSLGRTVQETQYF
J: TRBJ2-7; V: TRBV4-1; CDR3: CASSQSSGTYEQYF
J: TRBJ2-3; V: TRBV11-1; CDR3: CASRQGTSDTQYF
J: TRBJ2-7; V: TRBV7-9; CDR3: CASSHRDRNYEQYF
J: TRBJ2-3; V: TRBV27; CDR3: CASSSPHSSTDTQYF
J: TRBJ1-2; V: TRBV2; CDR3: CASRRSDIENYGYTF
J: TRBJ2-7; V: TRBV19; CDR3: CASKLSITSYEQYF
J: TRBJ2-7; V: TRBV11-2; CDR3: CASSLLAGAGEQYF
J: TRBJ2-5; V: TRBV5-1; CDR3: CASRPLGLVAQETQYF